The 8 T cell receptor beta chains listed next were all sequenced from one sample in a study of blood T cell repertoires in COVID-19 (dated by TCRdb to about 2020). The protocol used for the library was the immunoSEQ multiplex PCR assay. The source is immuneACCESS, and TCRdb retained only in-frame sequences with V and J called. Part of the clones is not carried over; for the studies checked, unresolved V genes explain less than half of this, and the remainder is unexplained. The table for this sample lists about 160,000 clones; roughly 84% of them were counted only once. Of the sample, under 2.5% falls within the top ten clones. The sequencing sample was made of peripheral blood. The receptors were gathered from a man between 70 and 80 years old with acute or convalescent COVID-19.

This chain links TRBV28 with TRBJ2-2; 8 bases are shared with TRBD2. Trimming took 2 bases from V and 2 from J; bases not matched to a gene: 13. Germline assignment: CDR1 MDHEN and CDR2 SYDVKM. The CDR3 sequence is 19 residues long. CDR3 in DNA: TGTGCCAGCAGTTTAGGCGGGCTAGCGGGCACTCGTAACACCGGGGAGCTGTTTTTT. Amino acids: CASSLGGLAGTRNTGELFF. The entire variable domain, with the rest obtained from reference TRBV28 and TRBJ2-2, is as follows: DVKVTQSSRYLVKRTGEKVFLECVQDMDHENMFWYRQDPGLGLRLIYFSYDVKMKEKGDIPEGYSVSREKKERFSLILESASTNQTSMYLCASSLGGLAGTRNTGELFFGEGSRLTVL.

The chain carries TRBV28 and TRBJ2-2; 10 bases are shared with TRBD1. CDR3 length: 16 residues. The V gene end was trimmed by 5 bases and the J gene end by 3 bases; junction bases not matched to a gene: 6. Germline-derived CDR1 and CDR2 are MDHEN and SYDVKM. This CDR3 reads CASSVPDRGDTGELFF. DNA of the CDR3: TGTGCCAGCAGTGTACCGGACAGGGGGGACACCGGGGAGCTGTTTTTT. The full variable domain, completed using reference TRBV28 and TRBJ2-2, is DVKVTQSSRYLVKRTGEKVFLECVQDMDHENMFWYRQDPGLGLRLIYFSYDVKMKEKGDIPEGYSVSREKKERFSLILESASTNQTSMYLCASSVPDRGDTGELFFGEGSRLTVL.

Notes on this clone: Since no conserved phenylalanine or tryptophan closes the CDR3, a read error is the likely cause. The DNA is omitted, as the CDR3 cannot be located on it reliably, and the CDR3 follows TCRdb's listing. The chain employs TRBV3-1 (or the pseudogene TRBV3-2) and TRBJ1-1; the table assigns TRBD1, which was not confirmed against the DNA. The CDR3 extends over 11 residues, inclusive of both ends. Germline V CDR1 and CDR2: LGHDT, YNNKEL (reference sequence). This CDR3 is CASSQGGQRII.

The CDR3 loop is CASSPSGGWEETQYF. The CDR3 bases are TGTGCCAGCTCACCTTCCGGGGGTTGGGAAGAGACCCAGTACTTC. The chain uses TRBV18 and TRBJ2-5, with TRBD2 as a possible D gene (6 bases). The CDR3 totals 15 residues. The germline CDR1 and CDR2 sequences are KGHSH and LQKENI. V dropped 3 bases and J dropped 3 bases, with 14 bases sitting between them.

The V and J genes are TRBV5-1 and TRBJ1-2; 7 bases match TRBD1. In germline, CDR1 is SGHRS, CDR2 YFSETQ. The CDR3 runs 14 residues. The junction had 10 bases not matched to a gene; V was cut back by 4 bases and J by 7 bases. The CDR3 DNA sequence: TGCGCCAGCAGCGCAGGACAGGCGGCGGGTGGCTACACCTTC. Amino acids: CASSAGQAAGGYTF. The variable domain in full, completed from reference TRBV5-1 and TRBJ1-2, reads KAGVTQTPRYLIKTRGQQVTLSCSPISGHRSVSWYQQTPGQGLQFLFEYFSETQRNKGNFPGRFSGRQFSNSRSEMNVSTLELGDSALYLCASSAGQAAGGYTFGSGTRLTVV.

This chain connects TRBV12-3 or TRBV12-4 to TRBJ2-5; TRBD1 is a possible D gene (6 bases). The CDR3 loop spans 13 amino acids. Trimming stripped 6 bases from V and 4 bases from J, with 12 bases between. The CDR3, as DNA: TGTGCCAGCAGGAAACAGGGTACAGAGACCCAGTACTTC. This encodes CASRKQGTETQYF.

The chain uses TRBV7-9 and TRBJ1-2; TRBD1 matches 8 bases. The CDR3 is made up of 13 amino acids. Germline lookup yields CDR1 SEHNR and CDR2 FQNEAQ (reference sequence). The J segment lost 6 bases and the V segment lost 5 bases, leaving 5 bases of the junction unmatched. In nucleotides, the CDR3 is TGTGCCAGCAGCGCCAGGGGGCTCGATGGCTACACCTTC. Amino acid sequence: CASSARGLDGYTF.

The gene calls are TRBV28 and TRBJ1-1; 10 bases agree with TRBD1. The germline V gene encodes CDR1 MDHEN and CDR2 SYDVKM. The CDR3 spans 17 residues. V dropped 4 bases and J dropped 1; count of bases not matched to a gene: 9. CDR3 amino acids: CASSSLGTGAANTEAFF. CDR3 nucleotide sequence: TGTGCCAGCAGTTCCCTCGGGACAGGGGCCGCGAACACTGAAGCTTTCTTT.